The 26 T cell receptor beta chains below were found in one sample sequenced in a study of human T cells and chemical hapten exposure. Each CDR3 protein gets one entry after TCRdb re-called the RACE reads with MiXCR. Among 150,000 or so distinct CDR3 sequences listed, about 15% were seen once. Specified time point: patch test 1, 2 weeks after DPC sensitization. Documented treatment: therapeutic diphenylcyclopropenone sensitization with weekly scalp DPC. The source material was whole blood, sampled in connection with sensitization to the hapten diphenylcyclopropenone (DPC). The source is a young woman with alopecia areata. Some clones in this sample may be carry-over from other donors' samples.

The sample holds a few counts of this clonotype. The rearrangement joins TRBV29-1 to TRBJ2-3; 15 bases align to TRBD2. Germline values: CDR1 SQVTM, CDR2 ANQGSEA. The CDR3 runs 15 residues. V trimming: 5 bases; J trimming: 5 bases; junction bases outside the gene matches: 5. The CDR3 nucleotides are TGCAGCGTTAACGGACTAGCGGGAGGGAGAGATACGCAGTATTTT. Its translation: CSVNGLAGGRDTQYF.

CDR3: CASSLGKGEFF. As DNA, the CDR3 is TGTGCCAGCAGCTTAGGGAAGGGGGAGTTCTTC. The chain has TRBV7-9 and TRBJ2-1, with D possibly TRBD1 on 6 matching bases. Deletions cut 1 base from V and 14 bases from J, with 9 bases between. The CDR3 is 11 amino acids. Germline CDR1 SEHNR, CDR2 FQNEAQ (reference sequence).

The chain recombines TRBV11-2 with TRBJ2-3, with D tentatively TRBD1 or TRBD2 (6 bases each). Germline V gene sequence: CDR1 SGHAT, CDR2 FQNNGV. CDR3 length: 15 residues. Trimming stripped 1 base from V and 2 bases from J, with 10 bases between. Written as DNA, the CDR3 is TGTGCCAGCAGCTTAGGGGGGGCCTACACAGATACGCAGTATTTT. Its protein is CASSLGGAYTDTQYF.

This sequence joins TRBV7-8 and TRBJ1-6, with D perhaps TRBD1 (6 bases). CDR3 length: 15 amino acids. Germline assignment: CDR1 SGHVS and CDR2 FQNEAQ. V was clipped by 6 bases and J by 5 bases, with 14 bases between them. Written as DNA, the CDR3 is TGTGCCAGCAGACCTGGGACATCCCATAATTCACCCCTCCACTTT. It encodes CASRPGTSHNSPLHF.

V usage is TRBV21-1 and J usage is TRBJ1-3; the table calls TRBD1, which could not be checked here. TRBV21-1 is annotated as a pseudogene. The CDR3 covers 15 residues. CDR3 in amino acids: CASSKGTGMTNTIYF. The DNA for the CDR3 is TGTGCCAGCAGCAAAGGGACAGGGATGACAAACACCATATATTTT.

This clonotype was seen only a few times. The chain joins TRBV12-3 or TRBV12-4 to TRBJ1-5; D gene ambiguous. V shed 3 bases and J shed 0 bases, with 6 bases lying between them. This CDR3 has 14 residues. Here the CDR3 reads CASSLMGSNQPQHF. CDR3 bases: TGTGCCAGCAGTTTGATGGGTAGCAATCAGCCCCAGCATTTT.

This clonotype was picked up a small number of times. The CDR3 reads CASSFRTGSGYTF. CDR3 DNA sequence: TGTGCCAGCAGTTTCCGGACAGGGTCTGGCTACACCTTC. V is TRBV27 and J is TRBJ1-2; 8 positions match TRBD1. V was clipped by 3 bases and J by 7 bases; unmatched bases: 4. CDR3 length: 13 amino acids. CDR1 is MNHEY and CDR2 is SMNVEV in the germline V gene (reference sequence).

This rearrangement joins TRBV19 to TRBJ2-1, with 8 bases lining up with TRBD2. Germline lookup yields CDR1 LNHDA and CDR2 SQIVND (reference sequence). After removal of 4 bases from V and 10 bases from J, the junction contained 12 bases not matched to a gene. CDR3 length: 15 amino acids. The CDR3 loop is CASSRAAGGVGEQFF. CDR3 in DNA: TGTGCCAGTAGTAGAGCGGCGGGAGGAGTAGGAGAGCAGTTCTTC.

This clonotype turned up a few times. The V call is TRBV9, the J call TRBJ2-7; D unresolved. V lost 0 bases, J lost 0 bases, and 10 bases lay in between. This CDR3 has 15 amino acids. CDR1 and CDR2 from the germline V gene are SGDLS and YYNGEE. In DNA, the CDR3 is TGTGCCAGCAGCGTAGGAGTGAAAAGCTCCTACGAGCAGTACTTC. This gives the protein CASSVGVKSSYEQYF.

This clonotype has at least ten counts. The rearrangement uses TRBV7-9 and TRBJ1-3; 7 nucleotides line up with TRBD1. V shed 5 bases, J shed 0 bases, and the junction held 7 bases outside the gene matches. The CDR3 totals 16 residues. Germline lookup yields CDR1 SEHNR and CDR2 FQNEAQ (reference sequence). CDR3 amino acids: CASSQGQISSGNTIYF. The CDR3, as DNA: TGTGCCAGCAGCCAGGGACAGATCTCCTCTGGAAACACCATATATTTT.

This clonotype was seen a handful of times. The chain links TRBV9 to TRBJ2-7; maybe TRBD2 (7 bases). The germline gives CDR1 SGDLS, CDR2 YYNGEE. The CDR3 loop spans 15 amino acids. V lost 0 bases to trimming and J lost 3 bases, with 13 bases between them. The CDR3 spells CASSVEQGGHYEQYF. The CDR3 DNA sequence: TGTGCCAGCAGCGTAGAACAGGGAGGGCACTACGAGCAGTACTTC.

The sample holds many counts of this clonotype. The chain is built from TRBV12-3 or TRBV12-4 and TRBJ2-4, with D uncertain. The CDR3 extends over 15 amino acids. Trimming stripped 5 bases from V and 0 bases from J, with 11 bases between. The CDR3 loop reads CASSPAGIAKNIQYF. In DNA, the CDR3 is TGTGCCAGCAGTCCAGCAGGAATAGCCAAAAACATTCAGTACTTC.

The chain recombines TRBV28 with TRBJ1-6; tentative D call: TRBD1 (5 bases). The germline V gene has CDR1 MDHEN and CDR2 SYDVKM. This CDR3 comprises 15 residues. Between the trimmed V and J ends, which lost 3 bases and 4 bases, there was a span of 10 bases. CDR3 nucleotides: TGTGCCAGCAGTTTTGGCCAGGGATATAATTCACCCCTCCACTTT. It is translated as CASSFGQGYNSPLHF. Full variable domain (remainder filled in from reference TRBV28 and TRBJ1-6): DVKVTQSSRYLVKRTGEKVFLECVQDMDHENMFWYRQDPGLGLRLIYFSYDVKMKEKGDIPEGYSVSREKKERFSLILESASTNQTSMYLCASSFGQGYNSPLHFGNGTRLTVT.

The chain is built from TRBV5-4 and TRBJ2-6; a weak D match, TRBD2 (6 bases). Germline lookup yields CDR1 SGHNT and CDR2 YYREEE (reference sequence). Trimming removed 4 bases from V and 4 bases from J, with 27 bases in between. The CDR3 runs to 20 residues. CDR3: CASSPKGTRGVARGANVLTF. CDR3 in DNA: TGTGCCAGCAGCCCTAAGGGAACGCGGGGAGTGGCGAGAGGGGCCAACGTCCTGACTTTC.

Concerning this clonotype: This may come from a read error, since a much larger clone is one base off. The CDR3 bases are TGTGCCAGCGGCGTAGTAGTCGGGGGTGAAGCTTTCTTT. It translates to CASGVVVGGEAFF. V and J are TRBV9 and TRBJ1-1; possibly TRBD1 for D (5 bases). Per the germline V gene, CDR1 is SGDLS and CDR2 is YYNGEE. The length of the CDR3 is 13 residues. The entire variable domain, with the rest obtained from reference TRBV9 and TRBJ1-1, is as follows: DSGVTQTPKHLITATGQRVTLRCSPRSGDLSVYWYQQSLDQGLQFLIQYYNGEERAKGNILERFSAQQFPDLHSELNLSSLELGDSALYFCASGVVVGGEAFFGQGTRLTVV.

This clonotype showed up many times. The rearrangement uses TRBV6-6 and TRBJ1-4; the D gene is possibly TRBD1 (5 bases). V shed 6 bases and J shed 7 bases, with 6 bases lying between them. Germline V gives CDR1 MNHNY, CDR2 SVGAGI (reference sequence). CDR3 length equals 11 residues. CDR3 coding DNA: TGTGCCAGCAGAACAGGTGAAAAACTGTTTTTT. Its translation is CASRTGEKLFF.

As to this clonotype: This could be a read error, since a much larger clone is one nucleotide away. The CDR3 sequence is CAWAPGLNNEQFF. The CDR3 region has the DNA TGTGCCTGGGCCCCCGGACTAAACAATGAGCAGTTCTTC. V usage is TRBV30 and J usage is TRBJ2-1, with D possibly being TRBD2 (6 bases). Trimming removed 5 bases at V and 5 bases at J, with 13 bases between. The CDR3 sequence is 13 residues long. Germline lookup yields CDR1 GTSNPN and CDR2 SVGIG (reference sequence).

The CDR3: CASSQDRVNSPLHF. The CDR3 DNA follows: TGCGCCAGCAGCCAAGACAGGGTTAATTCACCCCTCCACTTT. The chain links TRBV4-3 to TRBJ1-6; D may be TRBD1 (5 bases). Trimming pared 0 bases from V and 6 bases from J, leaving 6 bases between. CDR3 length: 14 amino acids. The germline gives CDR1 LGHNA, CDR2 YSLEER.

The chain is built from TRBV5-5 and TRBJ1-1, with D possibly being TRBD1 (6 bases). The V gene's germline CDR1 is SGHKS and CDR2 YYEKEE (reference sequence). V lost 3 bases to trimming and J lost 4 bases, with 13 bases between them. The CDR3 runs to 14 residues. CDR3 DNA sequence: TGTGCCAGCAGCTCTTCAACAGGGTCCACTGAAGCTTTCTTT. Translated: CASSSSTGSTEAFF.

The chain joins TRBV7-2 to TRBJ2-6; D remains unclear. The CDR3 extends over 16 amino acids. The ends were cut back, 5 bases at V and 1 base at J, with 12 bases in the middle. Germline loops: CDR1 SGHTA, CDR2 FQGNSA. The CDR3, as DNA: TGTGCCAGCAGCACCCGTTCGGGTTCTGGGGCCAACGTCCTGACTTTC. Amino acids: CASSTRSGSGANVLTF.

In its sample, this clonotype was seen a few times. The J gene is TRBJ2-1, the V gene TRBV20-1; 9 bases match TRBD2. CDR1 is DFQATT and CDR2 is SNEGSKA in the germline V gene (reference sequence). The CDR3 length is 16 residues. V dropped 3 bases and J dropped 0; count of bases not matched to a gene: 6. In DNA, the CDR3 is TGCAGTGCTAGCATCGGCGGGGGGGCCTCCTACAATGAGCAGTTCTTC. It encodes CSASIGGGASYNEQFF.

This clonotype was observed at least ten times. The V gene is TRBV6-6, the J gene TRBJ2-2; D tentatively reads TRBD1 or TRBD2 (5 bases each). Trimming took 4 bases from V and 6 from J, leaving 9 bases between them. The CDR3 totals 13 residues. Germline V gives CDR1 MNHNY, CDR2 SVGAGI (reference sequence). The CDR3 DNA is TGTGCCAGCAGTTCTGGGGGAGCCGGGGAGCTGTTTTTT. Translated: CASSSGGAGELFF.

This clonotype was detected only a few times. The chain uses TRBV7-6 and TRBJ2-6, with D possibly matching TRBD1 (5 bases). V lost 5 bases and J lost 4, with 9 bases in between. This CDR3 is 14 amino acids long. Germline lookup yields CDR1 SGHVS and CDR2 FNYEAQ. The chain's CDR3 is CASSTRVGANVLTF. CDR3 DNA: TGTGCCAGCAGCACCAGGGTCGGGGCCAACGTCCTGACTTTC.

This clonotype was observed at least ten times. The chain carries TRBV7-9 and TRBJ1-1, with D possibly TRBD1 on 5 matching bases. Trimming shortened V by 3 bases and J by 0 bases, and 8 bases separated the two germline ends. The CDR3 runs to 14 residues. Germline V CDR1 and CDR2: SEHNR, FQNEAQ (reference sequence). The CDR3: CASSLGLLNTEAFF. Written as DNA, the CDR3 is TGTGCCAGCAGCTTGGGACTGCTGAACACTGAAGCTTTCTTT.

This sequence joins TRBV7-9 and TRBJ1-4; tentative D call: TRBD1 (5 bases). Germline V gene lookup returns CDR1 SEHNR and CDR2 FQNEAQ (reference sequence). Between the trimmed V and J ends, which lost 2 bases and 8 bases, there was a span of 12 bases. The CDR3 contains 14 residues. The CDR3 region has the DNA TGTGCCAGCAGCTTAAAAGGGGCGCGGGAAAAACTGTTTTTT. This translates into CASSLKGAREKLFF.

CDR3: CNVARGAQYF. CDR3 nucleotides: TGCAACGTAGCCCGGGGAGCCCAGTACTTC. The chain combines TRBV29-1 with TRBJ2-5, with D possibly TRBD2 on 5 matching bases. The CDR3 length is 10 residues. The germline gives CDR1 SQVTM, CDR2 ANQGSEA. Together with reference TRBV29-1 and TRBJ2-5, the CDR3 gives the full variable domain: SAVISQKPSRDICQRGTSLTIQCQVDSQVTMMFWYRQQPGQSLTLIATANQGSEATYESGFVIDKFPISRPNLTFSTLTVSNMSPEDSSIYLCNVARGAQYFGPGTRLLVL.